These 27 T cell receptor beta chains originate from one sample sequenced in a study of T cells in Graves' hyperthyroidism and ophthalmopathy. Researchers amplified the TCR beta CDR3 regions from RNA transcripts. A set of HTBI primers served as the primers for a first-round RT-PCR of the TCR CDR3. TCRdb re-called the multiplex PCR reads with MiXCR, one entry per CDR3 protein. The sample lists a few hundred thousand distinct CDR3 sequences, less than 20% seen once, with roughly a quarter in the top ten. The sequencing sample was made of blood. Source of these receptors: a woman under 30 with Graves' hyperthyroidism that later progressed to Graves' ophthalmopathy.

There are many counts of this clonotype. V usage is TRBV5-6 and J usage is TRBJ2-5; D might be TRBD1 or TRBD2, each matching 6 bases. This CDR3 has 14 residues. The germline V gene encodes CDR1 SGHDT and CDR2 YYEEEE. V was shortened by 2 bases and J by 5 bases, with 13 bases between the two germline ends. The CDR3: CASSLRGRKETQYF. CDR3 DNA: TGTGCCAGCAGCTTACGGGGGCGCAAGGAGACCCAGTACTTC.

The genes are TRBV7-9 and TRBJ2-7, with D possibly matching TRBD1 (6 bases). The germline V gene encodes CDR1 SEHNR and CDR2 FQNEAQ (reference sequence). Trimming took off 5 bases at V and 6 bases at J, with 17 bases between the two ends. There are 14 residues in the CDR3. The DNA of the CDR3 is TGTGCCAGCAGCCCACCTGGGGGCGCGGGCGAGCAGTACTTC. This codes for CASSPPGGAGEQYF.

The rearrangement joins TRBV27 to TRBJ2-7; D is unclear. Germline loops: CDR1 MNHEY, CDR2 SMNVEV (reference sequence). The CDR3 has 13 amino acids. Trimming left V 2 bases short and J 3 bases short, with 8 bases between. The CDR3 region has the DNA TGTGCCAGCAGTTTAGGACCCAACTACGAGCAGTACTTC. Encoded protein: CASSLGPNYEQYF.

The table lists this clonotype with many counts. The chain recombines TRBV6-2 or TRBV6-3 with TRBJ1-1; D is ambiguous. This CDR3 region has 13 residues. Germline CDR1 MNHEY, CDR2 SVGEGT. Trimming shortened V by 1 base and J by 4 bases, and 7 bases separated the two germline ends. CDR3: CASSYWGGTEAFF. The CDR3 DNA sequence: TGTGCCAGCAGTTACTGGGGTGGCACTGAAGCTTTCTTT.

The sample holds many counts of this clonotype. The chain joins TRBV11-2 to TRBJ1-1; D may be TRBD1 (6 bases). The CDR3 has 11 residues. CDR1 is SGHAT, CDR2 FQNNGV, per germline. Trimming took 3 bases from V and 10 from J, leaving 9 bases between them. CDR3 nucleotides: TGTGCCAGCAGCTTGTCGGGGGCAGCTTTCTTT. Translating it yields CASSLSGAAFF.

This clonotype has ten or more counts. This chain links TRBV7-9 with TRBJ2-1; D not certain. Trimming removed 5 bases from V and 6 bases from J, with 11 bases in between. The CDR3 is made up of 13 amino acids. Germline V gene sequence: CDR1 SEHNR, CDR2 FQNEAQ (reference sequence). The CDR3 DNA follows: TGTGCCAGCAGCCCAAGGCAGTCCAATGAGCAGTTCTTC. Its translation is CASSPRQSNEQFF.

J is TRBJ1-6 and V is TRBV20-1; tentatively, D is TRBD1 (5 bases). The CDR3 is made up of 15 amino acids. V was clipped by 6 bases and J by 3 bases, with 15 bases between them. Germline lookup yields CDR1 DFQATT and CDR2 SNEGSKA (reference sequence). The CDR3 here is CSARRAGNYNSPLHF. The CDR3 bases are TGCAGTGCCCGTCGGGCAGGGAACTATAATTCACCCCTCCACTTT.

The CDR3 DNA reads as TGTGCCAGCAGTTCCACAGGGCTCTCTGGAAACACCATATATTTT. Translation gives CASSSTGLSGNTIYF. J is TRBJ1-3 and V is TRBV6-9; a weak D match, TRBD1 (6 bases). The CDR3 sequence is 15 residues long. Trimming left V 4 bases short and J 0 bases short, with 10 bases between. Germline loops: CDR1 MNHGY, CDR2 SVAAGI.

The CDR3 region is CASGQGYDEKLFF. CDR3 nucleotide sequence: TGTGCCAGCGGGCAGGGGTACGATGAAAAACTGTTTTTT. This chain joins TRBV28 and TRBJ1-4, with TRBD1 as a possible D gene (6 bases). This CDR3 has 13 residues. The germline CDR1 and CDR2 sequences are MDHEN and SYDVKM. The V gene lost 8 bases and the J gene lost 6 bases, with 13 bases spanning the gap.

The V and J genes are TRBV5-5 and TRBJ2-7; TRBD1 matches 8 bases. The germline gives CDR1 SGHKS, CDR2 YYEKEE (reference sequence). The V and J ends lost 0 bases and 6 bases, in that order; junction bases with no gene match: 5. The CDR3 is 14 amino acids. The CDR3 DNA sequence: TGTGCCAGCAGCTTGGGGACAGGGAAGACCGAGCAGTACTTC. As protein: CASSLGTGKTEQYF. Together with reference TRBV5-5 and TRBJ2-7, the CDR3 gives the full variable domain: DAGVTQSPTHLIKTRGQQVTLRCSPISGHKSVSWYQQVLGQGPQFIFQYYEKEERGRGNFPDRFSARQFPNYSSELNVNALLLGDSALYLCASSLGTGKTEQYFGPGTRLTVT.

Points on this clonotype: Since a much larger clone is just one base distant, this may be a read error. V is TRBV6-1 and J is TRBJ1-5; tentatively, D is TRBD1 (6 bases). The length of the CDR3 is 16 residues. Germline V lookup: CDR1 MNHNS, CDR2 SASEGT. The DNA for the CDR3 is TGTGCCAGCAGTGAAGCGTCGGGGGCTTTAGATCAGCCCCAGCGTTTT. Translated, it gives CASSEASGALDQPQRF.

This clonotype was seen at least ten times. This rearrangement joins TRBV7-2 to TRBJ2-1; 8 bases are shared with TRBD1. V was pared by 5 bases and J by 2 bases, with 5 bases of the junction left unmatched. Germline CDR1 SGHTA, CDR2 FQGNSA. The CDR3 loop spans 15 amino acids. The CDR3 DNA reads as TGTGCCAGCAGCGCAGACAGGGGAACCTACAATGAGCAGTTCTTC. Its translation: CASSADRGTYNEQFF.

The count of this clonotype is one. A much more abundant neighbour one base away suggests this may be a read error. In this CDR3 the conserved last residue, phenylalanine or tryptophan, is missing, so a read error is likely. The J gene is TRBJ2-6, the V gene TRBV28; the match to TRBD2 covers 8 bases. Germline values: CDR1 MDHEN, CDR2 SYDVKM. The CDR3 length is 18 residues. The ends lost 4 bases at V and 1 base at J; junction bases unmatched: 9. CDR3 amino acids: CASSSPGREASGANVLTS. The CDR3 DNA reads as TGTGCCAGCAGTTCCCCTGGGCGGGAGGCTTCTGGGGCCAACGTCCTGACTTCC.

This rearrangement joins TRBV7-2 to TRBJ1-5; no clear D. CDR1 is SGHTA and CDR2 is FQGNSA in the germline V gene. The length of the CDR3 is 14 residues. Trimming pared 1 base from V and 3 bases from J, leaving 7 bases between. CDR3 coding DNA: TGTGCCAGCAGCTTAGATTGGGACAATCAGCCCCAGCATTTT. Protein product: CASSLDWDNQPQHF.

This clonotype was counted many times. The chain is built from TRBV3-1 and TRBJ2-5; D is unresolved. From germline, CDR1 is LGHDT and CDR2 YNNKEL (reference sequence). The CDR3 loop spans 15 amino acids. With 1 base removed from V and 5 bases from J, the gap between germline ends came to 14 bases. The CDR3 coding sequence is TGTGCCAGCAGCCAAGGGCCCACGATGCAGGAGACCCAGTACTTC. Its translation: CASSQGPTMQETQYF.

The chain links TRBV30 to TRBJ1-6; D may be TRBD1 (6 bases). V lost 3 bases, J lost 5 bases, and 11 bases lay in between. The CDR3 is 14 residues long. The germline V gene encodes CDR1 GTSNPN and CDR2 SVGIG (reference sequence). The CDR3 sequence is CAWRVTGNNSPLHF. The CDR3 DNA is TGTGCCTGGAGGGTTACAGGGAATAATTCACCCCTCCACTTT.

This clonotype was observed many times. J is TRBJ1-1 and V is TRBV27, with no clear D. The V gene's germline CDR1 is MNHEY and CDR2 SMNVEV (reference sequence). This CDR3 contains 14 residues. Deletions cut 1 base from V and 4 bases from J, with 10 bases between. CDR3 amino acids: CASSLYEGFTEAFF. The CDR3 DNA reads as TGTGCCAGCAGTTTATATGAGGGTTTCACTGAAGCTTTCTTT.

In the case of this clonotype: A much larger clone differs by one base, so this may be a read error. This rearrangement joins TRBV6-2 or TRBV6-3 to TRBJ2-1, with 11 bases identical to TRBD2. The better agreement between TRBJ2-7 and the DNA end casts doubt on the J call. This CDR3 comprises 16 residues. CDR1 is MNHEY, CDR2 SVGEGT, per germline. CDR3 DNA: TGTGCCAGCAGCTATAATAGCGGGAGGGCCAACAATGAGCAGTACTTC. Protein sequence: CASSYNSGRANNEQYF.

At least ten counts were recorded for this clonotype. The rearrangement uses TRBV27 and TRBJ2-7; 9 positions match TRBD1. The junction had 4 bases not matched to a gene; V was cut back by 1 base and J by 0 bases. The CDR3 is 16 residues long. Germline V CDR1 and CDR2: MNHEY, SMNVEV (reference sequence). The CDR3 DNA reads TGTGCCAGCAGTTTATTGGGGACAGGGCTCTCCTACGAGCAGTACTTC. It translates to CASSLLGTGLSYEQYF.

This clonotype was seen at least ten times. V and J are TRBV11-2 and TRBJ1-1; D is unclear. Looked up from germline, CDR1 is SGHAT and CDR2 is FQNNGV. V was clipped by 0 bases and J by 1 base, with 9 bases between them. CDR3 length: 15 residues. CDR3 sequence: CASSLDRLENTEAFF. CDR3 in DNA: TGTGCCAGCAGCTTAGATCGTCTCGAGAACACTGAAGCTTTCTTT.

The J gene is TRBJ2-1, the V gene TRBV6-1; 7 nucleotides align to TRBD2. J lost 5 bases, V lost 6 bases, and 10 bases had no gene match. Per the germline V gene, CDR1 is MNHNS and CDR2 is SASEGT. This CDR3 has 15 residues. CDR3: CASRLGWSGNNEQFF. The CDR3 nucleotides read TGTGCCAGCAGGCTCGGTTGGAGCGGGAACAATGAGCAGTTCTTC.

This clonotype was counted only a few times. A much larger clone lies a single base off, so this may be a read error. The chain couples TRBV20-1 to TRBJ2-3; D is ambiguous. Germline CDR1 and CDR2: DFQATT and SNEGSKA (reference sequence). Trimming pared 0 bases from V and 5 bases from J, leaving 12 bases between. The CDR3 runs 14 residues. CDR3 protein: CSARDFSRQDTQYF. In DNA form, the CDR3 reads TGCAGTGCTAGAGATTTTTCGAGACAAGATACGCAGTATTTT.

The sample holds many counts of this clonotype. The gene calls are TRBV11-2 and TRBJ2-2, with 13 bases that match TRBD2. V was clipped by 4 bases and J by 5 bases; unmatched bases: 7. The CDR3 contains 17 residues. The germline V gene has CDR1 SGHAT and CDR2 FQNNGV. As DNA, the CDR3 is TGTGCCAGCAGCTCGAGGGGGGGACTAGCGGGAACCGGGGAGCTGTTTTTT. Protein: CASSSRGGLAGTGELFF.

J is TRBJ1-4 and V is TRBV20-1; 9 bases are a match to TRBD1. The CDR3 length is 16 residues. Germline CDR1 reads DFQATT; CDR2 reads SNEGSKA (reference sequence). After removal of 6 bases from V and 3 bases from J, the junction contained 11 bases not matched to a gene. CDR3 in DNA: TGCAGTGCACCCAGGACAGGGGCGATGGCTAATGAAAAACTGTTTTTT. Translating it yields CSAPRTGAMANEKLFF.

This clonotype was recorded many times. The rearrangement joins TRBV27 to TRBJ2-5; D unresolved. Per germline, CDR1 MNHEY and CDR2 SMNVEV (reference sequence). Trimming shortened V by 6 bases and J by 1 base, and 9 bases separated the two germline ends. This CDR3 comprises 13 residues. CDR3 coding DNA: TGTGCCAGCAGCCGGGTAGCCCAAGAGACCCAGTACTTC. Translation: CASSRVAQETQYF.

This clonotype was recorded many times. V and J are TRBV12-3 or TRBV12-4 and TRBJ2-3, with TRBD1 matching 8 bases. The CDR3 covers 16 residues. J gave up 1 base and V 3 bases, and 6 bases lay outside the gene matches. CDR3 residues: CASSFPGTGRTDTQYF. The CDR3 DNA reads as TGTGCCAGCAGTTTCCCCGGGACAGGTCGCACAGATACGCAGTATTTT.

This clonotype turned up a few times. This may be a read error, as it is one base from a much larger clone. The chain recombines TRBV20-1 with TRBJ2-3, with TRBD1 matching over 7 bases. Per germline, CDR1 DFQATT and CDR2 SNEGSKA (reference sequence). The junction had 17 bases not matched to a gene; V was cut back by 5 bases and J by 3 bases. The CDR3 is made up of 17 amino acids. This CDR3 is CSAQSSAGQDQTDTQYF. CDR3 DNA sequence: TGCAGTGCTCAGTCGTCAGCTGGACAGGATCAGACAGATACGCAGTATTTT.